A selection of T cell receptor beta chains follows, all from one sample in a study of shared clonotypes between healthy human individuals. The method was immunoSEQ multiplex PCR; TCRdb's version includes in-frame clones alone and lacks a portion of them. The sample records about 580,000 clones, 95% to 98% being singletons. The material sequenced was naive CD8+ T cells sorted from blood. These receptor sequences come from a man younger than 45 in good health. The CDR3 runs from the conserved cysteine through the conserved F or W. D genes are given only for firm matches.

>TRBV19|TRBD2|14|TRBJ2-7
TGTGCCAGTGCATGGGCTAGCGGTACCTACGAGCAGTACTTC
CASAWASGTYEQYF
>TRBV27|TRBD1|14|TRBJ2-7
TGTGCCAGCAGCGCCGGGACAGGGTCCCACGAGCAGTACTTC
CASSAGTGSHEQYF
>TRBV6-1|.|14|TRBJ2-7
TGTGCCAGCAGTGAAATAGGACCTACCTACGAGCAGTACTTC
CASSEIGPTYEQYF
>TRBV9|.|15|TRBJ1-4
TGTGCCAGCAGCGTAGACGGGACGGGGAATGAAAAACTGTTTTTT
CASSVDGTGNEKLFF
>TRBV19|.|12|TRBJ1-5
TGTGCCAGTAGTGCCAGTGGTTATCCTCAGCATTTT
CASSASGYPQHF
>TRBV13|.|15|TRBJ2-1
TGTGCCAGCAGCTCCGACAGGAGCTCCTACAATGAGCAGTTCTTC
CASSSDRSSYNEQFF
>TRBV27|TRBD1|17|TRBJ2-2
TGTGCCAGCAGTTCCCCCCGGACAGGGGGTCGCACCGGGGAGCTGTTTTTT
CASSSPRTGGRTGELFF
>TRBV9|TRBD2|14|TRBJ2-7
TGTGCCAGCAGCGTTCTAGCGGGAGACTACGAGCAGTACTTC
CASSVLAGDYEQYF
>TRBV2|TRBD1|13|TRBJ2-1
TGTGCCAGCAGTGGACAGGGAAACAATGAGCAGTTCTTC
CASSGQGNNEQFF
>TRBV9|.|14|TRBJ1-5
TGTGCCAGCAGCGTTGGGTTTAGCAATCAGCCCCAGCATTTT
CASSVGFSNQPQHF
>TRBV2|TRBD2|15|TRBJ2-1
TGTGCCAGCCCCAGACTGGCTAGCGGGTACAATGAGCAGTTCTTC
CASPRLASGYNEQFF
>TRBV10-3|.|12|TRBJ2-7
TGTGCCATCAGTGACGGTGGGGGCGAGCAGTACTTC
CAISDGGGEQYF
>TRBV25-1|TRBD1|15|TRBJ2-7
TGTGCCAGCAGTGAACGGACAGGGGGCTCCTACGAGCAGTACTTC
CASSERTGGSYEQYF
>TRBV30|.|15|TRBJ2-7
TGTGCCTGGAGTGGTAATTTGGGGGGCTCCTACGAGCAGTACTTC
CAWSGNLGGSYEQYF
>TRBV19|TRBD2|14|TRBJ2-7
TGTGCCAGTAGTGAGCGGGAGACCCCCTACGAGCAGTACTTC
CASSERETPYEQYF
>TRBV25-1|.|13|TRBJ2-3
TGTGCCAGCAGTCCCGGGGGCACAGATACGCAGTATTTT
CASSPGGTDTQYF
>TRBV6-5|.|13|TRBJ1-2
TGTGCCAGCAGCCAAGACGGTCCCTATGGCTACACCTTC
CASSQDGPYGYTF